The rows below give T cell receptor beta chains drawn from one sample of a study of identical twins. TCRdb passed the 5' RACE reads through MiXCR, listing each CDR3 protein once. This repertoire shows 450,000 or so distinct CDR3 sequences, about 18% found once; its top ten account for roughly an eighth. Material: naive T cells sorted from blood. Receptor source: a man over 45 in good health. Both conserved end residues are part of each CDR3. Fields, in order: CDR3 length, J gene, D gene, V gene, clone size, CDR3 DNA, CDR3 protein. The D gene is left open where the match is weak. Clone size is stated in some rows and not others, as once, few, many or a class when expanded.

>14|TRBJ2-5|TRBD2|TRBV5-6|few
TGTGCCAGCAGTCCCCCTAGCGGGGTAGAGACCCAGTACTTC
CASSPPSGVETQYF
>13|TRBJ2-1|NA|TRBV6-5|many
TGTGCCAGCAGTTATATACTAGCCGATGAGCAGTTCTTC
CASSYILADEQFF
>15|TRBJ2-3|NA|TRBV10-1|few
TGCGCCAGCAGTGAGGACGGGGGATACACAGATACGCAGTATTTT
CASSEDGGYTDTQYF
>15|TRBJ2-1|TRBD1|TRBV10-3|once
TGTGCCATCAGTGGGATGGGACAGGATCTCAATGAGCAGTTCTTC
CAISGMGQDLNEQFF
>14|TRBJ2-7|NA|TRBV28|few
TGTGCCAGCACCCACTGGGAGAGCTCCTACGAGCAGTACTTC
CASTHWESSYEQYF
>14|TRBJ2-7|NA|TRBV15|few
TGTGCCACCAGCTGGGGTCAGAACACCTACGAGCAGTACTTC
CATSWGQNTYEQYF
>15|TRBJ1-6|NA|TRBV20-1|NA
TGCAGTGCTAGAGTGGGTTTAGCCGGGGACTCACCCCTCCACTTT
CSARVGLAGDSPLHF
>12|TRBJ2-3|NA|TRBV25-1|many
TGTGCCACCGAGACGGGCACAGATACGCAGTATTTT
CATETGTDTQYF
>14|TRBJ2-5|TRBD1|TRBV20-1|NA
TGCAGTGCTAGACCTGGGACAGGGGTTGAAACCCAGTACTTC
CSARPGTGVETQYF
>14|TRBJ2-7|NA|TRBV7-2|NA
TGTGCCAGCAGCTTAGCGATAGGGATAGAAGAGCAGTACTTC
CASSLAIGIEEQYF
>15|TRBJ2-7|NA|TRBV4-2|NA
TGTGCCAGCAGCCAGAGTTTTACCTACTCCTACGAGCAGTACTTC
CASSQSFTYSYEQYF
>18|TRBJ2-7|TRBD2|TRBV5-5|NA
TGTGCCAGCAGCGGATTACCCGGGACTAGCGGGAGACCCTACGAGCAGTACTTC
CASSGLPGTSGRPYEQYF
>14|TRBJ2-7|NA|TRBV5-6|many
TGTGCCAGCAGCTTGTATACCCACTCGGACGAGCAGTACTTC
CASSLYTHSDEQYF
>18|TRBJ2-7|NA|TRBV6-2/TRBV6-3|NA
TGTGCCAGCAGTTACTCGACAGGTTGGGGACTCCTCTCCTACGAGCAGTACTTC
CASSYSTGWGLLSYEQYF
>16|TRBJ2-1|TRBD2|TRBV5-1|few
TGCGCCAGCAGCCAATACACTAGCGGGCCTCACAATGAGCAGTTCTTC
CASSQYTSGPHNEQFF
>11|TRBJ2-1|NA|TRBV3-1|NA
TGTGCCAGCAGCCAGTTCAATGAGCAGTTCTTC
CASSQFNEQFF
>13|TRBJ2-7|NA|TRBV20-1|few
TGCAGTGCAGCCTACGGGATCTCCTACGAGCAGTACTTC
CSAAYGISYEQYF
>18|TRBJ2-1|NA|TRBV5-6|few
TGTGCCAGCAGCCCCCCGTTGTTTGGGGGGGGGCCCTACAATGAGCAGTTCTTC
CASSPPLFGGGPYNEQFF
>16|TRBJ2-1|TRBD2|TRBV7-9|NA
TGTGCCAGCAGCCGACCAGGGACTAGCGGGAGCGGTGAGCAGTTCTTC
CASSRPGTSGSGEQFF
>14|TRBJ1-2|NA|TRBV7-9|few
TGTGCCAGCAGCACCTCCGGGGAGCCCTATGGCTACACCTTC
CASSTSGEPYGYTF
>17|TRBJ2-1|TRBD1|TRBV10-3|many
TGTGCCATCAGTGAGTCCATGTGGCAGGGGGCATCCAATGAGCAGTTCTTC
CAISESMWQGASNEQFF
>14|TRBJ1-2|TRBD1|TRBV7-9|few
TGTGCCAGCAGTACCGGGACAGGCTCTATTGGCTACACCTTC
CASSTGTGSIGYTF
>13|TRBJ2-2|NA|TRBV5-1|many
TGCGCCAGCAGCTTGACTGGCACCGGGGAGCTGTTTTTT
CASSLTGTGELFF
>12|TRBJ1-2|TRBD1|TRBV24-1|NA
TGTGCCTCGTCACAGGGGGCATATGGCTACACCTTC
CASSQGAYGYTF
>14|TRBJ2-3|NA|TRBV11-3|few
TGTGCCAGCAGCTTAACAAGATTTACAGATACGCAGTATTTT
CASSLTRFTDTQYF
>14|TRBJ2-7|NA|TRBV6-1|few
TGTGCCAGCAGGGTAGCAGGGCAGCCCAACGAGCAGTACTTC
CASRVAGQPNEQYF
>14|TRBJ2-7|TRBD2|TRBV28|many
TGTGCCAGCAGTTTATTTAGCGGGAGCTACGAGCAGTACTTC
CASSLFSGSYEQYF
>15|TRBJ1-2|TRBD1|TRBV20-1|NA
TGCAGTGCTCAAGCAGGGACAGAGACTAACTATGGCTACACCTTC
CSAQAGTETNYGYTF
>12|TRBJ2-7|TRBD1|TRBV29-1|few
TGCAGCGTTGTTCCAGGGGGCTACGAGCAGTACTTC
CSVVPGGYEQYF
>15|TRBJ2-1|NA|TRBV6-5|many
TGTGCCAGCAGTTACCAGGGACCTGACTACAATGAGCAGTTCTTC
CASSYQGPDYNEQFF
>16|TRBJ1-6|NA|TRBV5-1|many
TGCGCCAGCAGCTTCCTTCCCGACAGGAATAATTCACCCCTCCACTTT
CASSFLPDRNNSPLHF
>14|TRBJ2-7|NA|TRBV7-2|many
TGTGCCAGCAGCCGCCTCCGGGACTTCTACGAGCAGTACTTC
CASSRLRDFYEQYF
>13|TRBJ2-3|NA|TRBV7-2|few
TGTGCCAGCAGCGGTCGGAACTCAGATACGCAGTATTTT
CASSGRNSDTQYF
>16|TRBJ2-5|NA|TRBV18|many
TGTGCCAGCTCACCAATCCCTTCGTGGGGGCCAGAGACCCAGTACTTC
CASSPIPSWGPETQYF
>15|TRBJ2-7|NA|TRBV15|few
TGTGCCACCAGCAGAGAGCGGGACCCTCTCTACGAGCAGTACTTC
CATSRERDPLYEQYF
>17|TRBJ2-4|TRBD1|TRBV15|NA
TGTGCCACCAGCAGACAAACAGGGGTTACAGCCAAAAACATTCAGTACTTC
CATSRQTGVTAKNIQYF
>14|TRBJ2-7|TRBD2|TRBV25-1|many
TGTGCCAGCAGTGGAGGTAGCGGGGTGTACGAGCAGTACTTC
CASSGGSGVYEQYF
>14|TRBJ2-7|TRBD1|TRBV15|few
TGTGCCACCAGCAAGGGGACAGTCTCCTACGAGCAGTACTTC
CATSKGTVSYEQYF
>17|TRBJ2-1|NA|TRBV7-8|NA
TGTGCCAGCAGCTTAGGGGTAAGGCCCCTCCGATGGGATGAGCAGTTCTTC
CASSLGVRPLRWDEQFF
>15|TRBJ2-1|TRBD2|TRBV27|few
TGTGCCAGCAGTTTTTCGGCGGGAGGAGTGAGTGAGCAGTTCTTC
CASSFSAGGVSEQFF
>14|TRBJ1-4|NA|TRBV12-3/TRBV12-4|once
TGTGCCAGCAGTCGCGCGGGGGGGGATGAAAAACTGTTTTTT
CASSRAGGDEKLFF
>15|TRBJ1-5|NA|TRBV18|few
TGTGCCAGCTCACCACCGGGGAGGGGCAATCAGCCCCAGCATTTT
CASSPPGRGNQPQHF
>15|TRBJ2-3|TRBD2|TRBV6-5|few
TGTGCCAGCAGTTCCTTAGCGGGGGGGCCCGGTACGCAGTATTTT
CASSSLAGGPGTQYF
>15|TRBJ2-1|NA|TRBV9|many
TGTGCCAGCAGCGTTAGCGGAGGTATGGGCAATGAGCAGTTCTTC
CASSVSGGMGNEQFF
>16|TRBJ2-7|NA|TRBV4-3|NA
TGCGCCAGCAGCCAAGATCCTACAGGGTCCAACTACGAGCAGTACTTC
CASSQDPTGSNYEQYF
>16|TRBJ2-1|TRBD1|TRBV7-6|NA
TGTGCCAGCAGCTTGGGGACAGGTAGAATTACGAATGAGCAGTTCTTC
CASSLGTGRITNEQFF
>15|TRBJ2-1|TRBD2|TRBV19|few
TGTGCCAGTAGTATTGGAGCGGGGGGATACAATGAGCAGTTCTTC
CASSIGAGGYNEQFF
>13|TRBJ2-7|NA|TRBV29-1|few
TGCAGCGTTGCCTTGGACTACGGGTACGAGCAGTACTTC
CSVALDYGYEQYF
>15|TRBJ2-1|TRBD1|TRBV3-1|many
TGTGCCAGCAGCCCGTTAACCGGGACAGACAATGAGCAGTTCTTC
CASSPLTGTDNEQFF
>15|TRBJ2-7|NA|TRBV20-1|NA
TGCAGTGCTAGAGTCCCCTATAGACTGGGCTACGAGCAGTACTTC
CSARVPYRLGYEQYF
>14|TRBJ1-6|NA|TRBV19|NA
TGTGCCAGTAGTATCGTTGCGGGGAATTCACCCCTCCACTTT
CASSIVAGNSPLHF
>14|TRBJ1-5|NA|TRBV6-5|few
TGTGCCAGCAGATACAGGGCGCAAAATCAGCCCCAGCATTTT
CASRYRAQNQPQHF
>14|TRBJ2-3|NA|TRBV15|many
TGTGCCACCAGCAGAGAGGGAGGCACAGATACGCAGTATTTT
CATSREGGTDTQYF
>14|TRBJ2-7|TRBD2|TRBV30|few
TGTGCCTGGAGTGGACTAGCGGGGGAGTACGAGCAGTACTTC
CAWSGLAGEYEQYF
>16|TRBJ2-2|NA|TRBV20-1|NA
TGCAGTGCTAGAGATCAAGGGATCTCGAACACCGGGGAGCTGTTTTTT
CSARDQGISNTGELFF